One T cell receptor (beta chain) is described in this entry. Authors' methods: Amplification with reference gene primers provided the estimates of nucleated cell counts. Profiling relied on immunoSEQ multiplex PCR, and the TCRdb table lists in-frame clones only, not all of them. That table furnishes V, J and clone size, whereas the DNA furnished D and trimming. The table has 150,000 to 200,000 clones, about 75% seen once. The data originate from a study of blood T cell repertoires in COVID-19. Whole-study context: The United States, Italy and Spain were the sources of the acute and convalescent COVID-19 samples. T cells, B-cell-depleted T cells, or PBMCs provided the cDNA or gDNA that served as material.

The V gene lost 6 bases and the J gene lost 2 bases, with 13 bases spanning the gap. This CDR3 is built from 15 residues. In germline, CDR1 is ENHRY, CDR2 SYGVKD. This clonotype was sampled from a woman aged 70-85 years with acute or convalescent COVID-19. The genes are TRBV10-3 and TRBJ2-2; D may be TRBD1 (5 bases). Material for sequencing was peripheral blood. The CDR3 DNA reads TGTGCCATCAGCCCCTTCCAGGGAAACACCGGGGAGCTGTTTTTT. Residues: CAISPFQGNTGELFF.